The sequence of this T cell receptor (beta chain) was determined in a study of control samples from healthy donors and cancer patients. There are 14 residues in the CDR3. Losses at the gene ends were 4 bases for V and 10 bases for J; bases not matched to a gene: 12. Germline V CDR1 and CDR2: MNHEY, SVGEGT. TCRdb's copy holds only in-frame clones and misses some; the assay was immunoSEQ multiplex PCR. The sample has 100,000 to 150,000 clones; 91% are singletons. The TCR originated in a woman aged 18-29 years in good health. Sample: blood. The rearrangement links TRBV6-2 or TRBV6-3 to TRBJ1-2; 7 nucleotides match TRBD1. Here the CDR3 DNA reads TGTGCCAGCAGTTTACCGGGACAGCCTCCGGCCTACACCTTC. Translated: CASSLPGQPPAYTF.